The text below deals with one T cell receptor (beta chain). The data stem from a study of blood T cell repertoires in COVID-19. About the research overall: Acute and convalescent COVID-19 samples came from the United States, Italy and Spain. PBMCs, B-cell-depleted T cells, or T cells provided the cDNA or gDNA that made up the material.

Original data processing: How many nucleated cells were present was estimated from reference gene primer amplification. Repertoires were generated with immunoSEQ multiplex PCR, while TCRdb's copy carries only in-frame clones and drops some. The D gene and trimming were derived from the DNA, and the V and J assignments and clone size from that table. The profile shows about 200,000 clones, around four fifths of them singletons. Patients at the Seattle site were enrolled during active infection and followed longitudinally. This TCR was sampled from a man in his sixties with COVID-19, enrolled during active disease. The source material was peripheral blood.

The CDR3 protein is CASSFPGGVNTEAFF. Written as DNA, the CDR3 is TGTGCCAGCAGTTTTCCGGGGGGGGTGAACACTGAAGCTTTCTTT. This chain links TRBV28 with TRBJ1-1; possible D gene TRBD1, 5 bases. V shed 3 bases and J shed 0 bases, with 11 bases lying between them. The CDR3 contains 15 residues. The germline V gene has CDR1 MDHEN and CDR2 SYDVKM.